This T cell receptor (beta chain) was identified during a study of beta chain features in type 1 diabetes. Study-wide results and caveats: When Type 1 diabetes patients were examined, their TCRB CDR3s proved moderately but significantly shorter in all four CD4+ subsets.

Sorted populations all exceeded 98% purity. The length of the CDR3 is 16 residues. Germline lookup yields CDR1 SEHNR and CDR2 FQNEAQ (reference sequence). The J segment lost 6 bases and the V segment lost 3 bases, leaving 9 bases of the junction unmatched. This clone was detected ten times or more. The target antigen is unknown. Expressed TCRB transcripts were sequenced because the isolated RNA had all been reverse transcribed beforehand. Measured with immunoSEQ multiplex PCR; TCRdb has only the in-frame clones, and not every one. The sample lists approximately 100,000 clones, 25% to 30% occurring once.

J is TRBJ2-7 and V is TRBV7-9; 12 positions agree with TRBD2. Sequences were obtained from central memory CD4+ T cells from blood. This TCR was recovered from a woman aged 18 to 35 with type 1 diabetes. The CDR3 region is CASSFSSGRAASEQYV. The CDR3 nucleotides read TGTGCCAGCAGCTTCTCTAGCGGGAGGGCAGCTAGCGAGCAGTACGTC.